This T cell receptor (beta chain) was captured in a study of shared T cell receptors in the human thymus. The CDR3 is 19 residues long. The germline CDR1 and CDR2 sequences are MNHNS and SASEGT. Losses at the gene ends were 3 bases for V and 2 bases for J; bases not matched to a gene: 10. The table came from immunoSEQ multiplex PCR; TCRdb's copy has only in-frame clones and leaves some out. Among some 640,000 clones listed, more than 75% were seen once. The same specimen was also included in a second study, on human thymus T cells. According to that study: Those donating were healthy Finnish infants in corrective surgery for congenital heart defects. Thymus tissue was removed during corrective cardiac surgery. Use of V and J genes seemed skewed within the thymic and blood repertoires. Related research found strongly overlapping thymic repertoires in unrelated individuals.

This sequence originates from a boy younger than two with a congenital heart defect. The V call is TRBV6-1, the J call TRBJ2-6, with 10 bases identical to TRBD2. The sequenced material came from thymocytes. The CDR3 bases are TGTGCCAGCAGTGAGCCTAGCGGGAGAGGAGCTACTGGGGCCAACGTCCTGACTTTC. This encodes CASSEPSGRGATGANVLTF.